Listed below are T cell receptor beta chains from one sample, sequenced in a study of shared clonotypes between healthy human individuals. The data were produced by immunoSEQ multiplex PCR, yet TCRdb's version contains in-frame clones alone and is incomplete. The data show some 2,500,000 clones, 80% to 95% seen once. Specimen: naive CD4+ T cells from PBMCs. The receptor set was obtained from a young man in good health. Some clones in this sample may be carry-over from other donors' samples. The CDR3 runs from the conserved cysteine through the conserved F or W. The order of the fields is clone size, V gene, J gene, D gene, CDR3 DNA, CDR3 protein. The D gene is left open where the match is weak. Only some rows state a clone size, as once, few, many or a class for expanded clones.

>NA|TRBV2|TRBJ1-1|NA
TGTGCCAGCGGGAACCGCGGGAACACTGAAGCTTTCTTT
CASGNRGNTEAFF
>NA|TRBV19|TRBJ2-1|TRBD2
TGTGCCAGTAGTATACCGGGACTACTACCCTACAATGAGCAGTTCTTC
CASSIPGLLPYNEQFF
>NA|TRBV5-1|TRBJ2-5|TRBD1
TGCGCCAGCAGCTTGGGGGACAGGCAAGAGACCCAGTACTTC
CASSLGDRQETQYF
>NA|TRBV5-1|TRBJ1-4|NA
TGCGCCAGCAGCTTGCCAGGCGCTGAAAAACTGTTTTTT
CASSLPGAEKLFF
>NA|TRBV2|TRBJ2-1|NA
TGTGCCAGCATAGGGGGAGGATCCTACAATGAGCAGTTCTTC
CASIGGGSYNEQFF
>NA|TRBV27|TRBJ2-2|TRBD2
TGTGCCAGCAGTTTATTGGGCGGGAGGTTCGGGGGCGGCACCGGGGAGCTGTTTTTT
CASSLLGGRFGGGTGELFF
>NA|TRBV6-5|TRBJ1-4|TRBD1
TGTGCCAGCAGTCTAAACAGGGGGCGGTATGAAAAACTGTTTTTT
CASSLNRGRYEKLFF
>NA|TRBV7-2|TRBJ2-1|TRBD2
TGTGCCTCGGGGGGAAACCGGAATGAGCAGTTCTTC
CASGGNRNEQFF
>NA|TRBV5-4|TRBJ2-1|NA
TGTGCCAGCAGCTTGGGGCGGGAAGCCTACAATGAGCAGTTCTTC
CASSLGREAYNEQFF
>NA|TRBV5-1|TRBJ1-2|TRBD1
TGCGCCAGCAGCCCCGGGACAGCAAACTATGGCTACACCTTC
CASSPGTANYGYTF
>NA|TRBV7-3|TRBJ2-7|NA
TGTGCCAGCAGCGCCTTTCAGGAGTCCTTATCCTACGAGCAGTACTTC
CASSAFQESLSYEQYF
>NA|TRBV9|TRBJ1-2|NA
TGTGCCAGCAGCTCCCGACAGCCCAGTATCTCCTATGGCTACACCTTC
CASSSRQPSISYGYTF
>NA|TRBV5-1|TRBJ2-1|NA
TGCGCCAGCAGCTTGGGCCCCCTGGACAGCCGGTTCTTC
CASSLGPLDSRFF
>once|TRBV2|TRBJ2-1|TRBD2
TGTGCCAGCAGAGGCGGGAGGAGCTCCTACAATGAGCAGTTCTTC
CASRGGRSSYNEQFF
>NA|TRBV6-1|TRBJ2-7|NA
TGTGCCAGCAGTGAAGCTCCCGCGCACTACGAGCAGTACTTC
CASSEAPAHYEQYF
>few|TRBV28|TRBJ2-5|NA
TGTGCCAGCAGTTTACGAGAGACCCAGTACTTC
CASSLRETQYF
>NA|TRBV7-9|TRBJ2-7|NA
TGTGCCAGCAGCTTAGTTCCCTACGAGCAGTACTTC
CASSLVPYEQYF
>NA|TRBV10-1|TRBJ2-2|NA
TGCGCCAGCAGCCCTACAGGGACCGGGGAGCTGTTTTTT
CASSPTGTGELFF
>NA|TRBV28|TRBJ1-2|NA
TGTGCCAGCAGGCATACAAGAGCGCCCTACACCTTC
CASRHTRAPYTF
>NA|TRBV15|TRBJ2-3|TRBD2
TGTGCCACCAGTCCGGGCGGGGGTAAATTGGATACGCAGTATTTT
CATSPGGGKLDTQYF
>NA|TRBV5-4|TRBJ1-5|TRBD1
TGTGCCAGCAGCTCCTACGACAGGGGCGGCAATCAGCCCCAGCATTTT
CASSSYDRGGNQPQHF
>few|TRBV5-1|TRBJ2-7|TRBD1
TGCGCCAGCAGCATCGGGACAGGTGACCTCTACGAGCAGTACTTC
CASSIGTGDLYEQYF
>NA|TRBV5-8|TRBJ1-2|NA
TGTGCCAGCAGCTGGGATAACTATGGCTACACCTTC
CASSWDNYGYTF